This TCR beta chain was captured in a study of graft-versus-host responses after intestinal transplantation. This clone was seen only once. Clones were sequenced by immunoSEQ multiplex PCR, and TCRdb holds only the in-frame ones, with some missing. The top ten hold under 1.5% of the sample, which has over 75,000 clones, more than 70% seen once. The input for sequencing was PBMCs, taken 255 days after intestinal transplant. This clonotype was obtained from a human patient who received an intestinal transplant, so some T cells may come from the graft donor.

The CDR3, as DNA: TGTGCCAGCAGCCCTCGTACGGCCCCCTACAATGAGCAGTTCTTC. It codes for CASSPRTAPYNEQFF. V is TRBV7-3 and J is TRBJ2-1; D ambiguous. The germline V gene has CDR1 SGHTA and CDR2 FQGTGA. The CDR3 loop spans 15 amino acids. Trimming removed 5 bases at V and 2 bases at J, with 13 bases between.